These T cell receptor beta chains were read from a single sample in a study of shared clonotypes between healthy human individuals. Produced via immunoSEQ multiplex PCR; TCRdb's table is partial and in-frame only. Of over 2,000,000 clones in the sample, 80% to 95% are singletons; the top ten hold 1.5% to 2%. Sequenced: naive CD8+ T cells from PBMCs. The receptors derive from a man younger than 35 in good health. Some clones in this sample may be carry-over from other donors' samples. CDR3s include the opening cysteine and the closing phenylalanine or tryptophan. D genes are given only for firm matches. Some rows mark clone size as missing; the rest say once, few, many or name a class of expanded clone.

cdr3_aa: CASSVNRGGQFF
cdr3_nt: TGTGCCAGCAGCGTCAACAGGGGAGGGCAGTTCTTC
v_call: TRBV9
j_call: TRBJ2-1
clone_size: few
d_call: .

cdr3_aa: CASSWDKIATNEKLFF
cdr3_nt: TGCGCCAGCAGCTGGGATAAGATTGCAACTAATGAAAAACTGTTTTTT
v_call: TRBV5-1
j_call: TRBJ1-4
clone_size: .
d_call: .

cdr3_aa: CASSQDGYSYEQYF
cdr3_nt: TGCGCCAGCAGCCAAGACGGATACTCCTACGAGCAGTACTTC
v_call: TRBV4-3
j_call: TRBJ2-7
clone_size: .
d_call: .

cdr3_aa: CSVTGMNTEAFF
cdr3_nt: TGCAGCGTCACCGGCATGAACACTGAAGCTTTCTTT
v_call: TRBV29-1
j_call: TRBJ1-1
clone_size: .
d_call: .

cdr3_aa: CASTIRDGYYEQYF
cdr3_nt: TGTGCCAGCACCATCCGGGACGGCTACTACGAGCAGTACTTC
v_call: TRBV27
j_call: TRBJ2-7
clone_size: .
d_call: .

cdr3_aa: CASRQGTDYGYTF
cdr3_nt: TGTGCCAGCAGGCAGGGGACCGATTATGGCTACACCTTC
v_call: TRBV6-5
j_call: TRBJ1-2
clone_size: .
d_call: .

cdr3_aa: CAHGPVGYGYTF
cdr3_nt: TGTGCCCATGGGCCTGTCGGCTATGGCTACACCTTC
v_call: TRBV6-1
j_call: TRBJ1-2
clone_size: .
d_call: .

cdr3_aa: CASSPRTFSTDTQYF
cdr3_nt: TGTGCCAGCAGTCCCCGGACCTTTAGCACAGATACGCAGTATTTT
v_call: TRBV27
j_call: TRBJ2-3
clone_size: .
d_call: .

cdr3_aa: CASGLSDSYEQYF
cdr3_nt: TGTGCTAGTGGTTTGTCGGACTCCTACGAGCAGTACTTC
v_call: TRBV12-5
j_call: TRBJ2-7
clone_size: .
d_call: .

cdr3_aa: CSVVRGNYEQYF
cdr3_nt: TGCAGCGTTGTTCGGGGAAACTACGAGCAGTACTTC
v_call: TRBV29-1
j_call: TRBJ2-7
clone_size: .
d_call: .

cdr3_aa: CASSIPGNNQPQHF
cdr3_nt: TGTGCCAGCAGCATTCCCGGGAACAATCAGCCCCAGCATTTT
v_call: TRBV28
j_call: TRBJ1-5
clone_size: .
d_call: .